This is a list of T cell receptor beta chains from one sample in a study of cytomegalovirus exposure and HLA in healthy donors. TCRdb's copy holds only in-frame clones and misses some; the assay was immunoSEQ multiplex PCR. The sample yields around 140,000 clones, about four fifths seen once. The sample consisted of PBMCs. The receptors come from a woman between 35 and 50 years old in good health and CMV-seropositive. Each CDR3 is given with its conserved first and last residue. A D gene is named only where the DNA matches it firmly. A clone size is listed for some rows: how often the clone was seen (once, few, many), or a class if it is expanded.

>-|TRBJ2-5|-|TRBV19|13
CASSIANQETQYF
TGTGCCAGTAGTATAGCTAACCAAGAGACCCAGTACTTC
>-|TRBJ1-2|-|TRBV6-6|13
CASSYSDSYGYTF
TGTGCCAGCAGTTACTCGGACAGCTACGGCTACACCTTC
>-|TRBJ2-1|-|TRBV18|13
CASSPTRELEQFF
TGTGCCAGCTCACCGACCCGGGAGCTAGAGCAGTTCTTC
>-|TRBJ2-3|TRBD1|TRBV18|17
CASSPPRTGRSTDTQYF
TGTGCCAGCTCACCACCCCGGACAGGCCGTAGCACAGATACGCAGTATTTT
>-|TRBJ2-7|-|TRBV6-5|16
CASSYSPRTASYEQYF
TGTGCCAGCAGTTACTCCCCCCGGACAGCTTCCTACGAGCAGTACTTC
>-|TRBJ2-5|TRBD2|TRBV7-3|16
CASSLKGASGRETQYF
TGTGCCAGCAGCTTAAAAGGGGCTAGCGGCCGTGAGACCCAGTACTTC
>-|TRBJ2-1|TRBD2|TRBV2|14
CASRGTSGSNEQFF
TGTGCCAGCAGGGGGACTAGCGGGAGCAATGAGCAGTTCTTC
>-|TRBJ1-4|-|TRBV4-1|17
CASSQDKGRGPNEKLFF
TGCGCCAGCAGCCAAGATAAAGGGAGGGGTCCTAATGAAAAACTGTTTTTT
>-|TRBJ1-5|-|TRBV28|15
CASSSATPSNQPQHF
TGTGCCAGCAGTTCGGCGACACCTAGCAATCAGCCCCAGCATTTT
>few|TRBJ2-3|TRBD2|TRBV4-1|17
CASSPTSGLAGTDTQYF
TGCGCCAGCAGCCCCACCTCGGGACTAGCGGGAACAGATACGCAGTATTTT
>-|TRBJ2-7|TRBD2|TRBV5-6|15
CASSLFGGRAYEQYF
TGTGCCAGCAGCTTATTCGGCGGGAGGGCCTACGAGCAGTACTTC
>-|TRBJ2-1|TRBD1|TRBV10-3|14
CAISGDRGDNEQFF
TGTGCCATCAGCGGGGACAGGGGCGACAATGAGCAGTTCTTC
>-|TRBJ2-5|-|TRBV6-6|13
CASQDRSQETQYF
TGTGCCAGCCAAGACAGGAGCCAAGAGACCCAGTACTTC
>-|TRBJ2-7|TRBD1|TRBV28|13
CASSSGTGGEQYF
TGTGCCAGCAGTTCCGGGACAGGGGGTGAGCAGTACTTC
>-|TRBJ2-7|-|TRBV7-9|15
CASSLSLGGSYEQYF
TGTGCCAGCAGCCTCTCTCTTGGCGGGTCCTACGAGCAGTACTTC
>-|TRBJ2-3|TRBD1|TRBV28|16
CASSLVGTGGVDTQYF
TGTGCCAGCAGTTTAGTTGGGACAGGGGGGGTAGATACGCAGTATTTT
>-|TRBJ1-2|-|TRBV5-1|13
CATSRISGYGYTF
TGCGCCACTTCCAGGATCTCCGGCTATGGCTACACCTTC
>-|TRBJ1-1|-|TRBV6-1|14
CASMRRSVETEAFF
TGTGCCAGCATGCGGCGATCCGTGGAGACTGAAGCTTTCTTT
>-|TRBJ2-7|-|TRBV9|15
CASSVGSGQSYEQYF
TGTGCCAGCAGCGTGGGTAGTGGACAGTCCTACGAGCAGTACTTC
>-|TRBJ2-3|-|TRBV6-6|13
CASMSSPTDTQYF
TGTGCCAGCATGTCGAGTCCCACAGATACGCAGTATTTT
>-|TRBJ1-2|TRBD1|TRBV25-1|15
CASYNPTGGDYGYTF
TGTGCCAGCTATAATCCGACAGGGGGGGACTATGGCTACACCTTC
>few|TRBJ2-5|-|TRBV18|15
CASSPEDRFTKTQYF
TGTGCCAGCTCACCAGAAGACAGGTTCACGAAGACCCAGTACTTC
>few|TRBJ2-1|TRBD1|TRBV18|16
CASSPLQGSPYNEQFF
TGTGCCAGCTCACCCTTACAGGGGTCCCCCTACAATGAGCAGTTCTTC
>-|TRBJ1-1|TRBD1|TRBV29-1|14
CSVALLGQGIEAFF
TGCAGCGTAGCCCTGCTGGGACAGGGGATAGAGGCTTTCTTT
>-|TRBJ2-6|-|TRBV6-4|15
CASSEGPFGANVLTF
TGTGCCAGCAGTGAGGGCCCCTTTGGGGCCAACGTCCTGACTTTC
>few|TRBJ1-2|TRBD1|TRBV7-2|15
CASSRQGTGDYGYTF
TGTGCCAGCAGTAGACAGGGGACAGGGGACTATGGCTACACCTTC
>-|TRBJ2-2|TRBD2|TRBV29-1|16
CSVTGRLAGGTGELFF
TGCAGCGTTACAGGACGACTAGCGGGAGGGACCGGGGAGCTGTTTTTT
>-|TRBJ2-1|-|TRBV4-2|16
CASSQTGSGAYNEQFF
TGTGCCAGCAGCCAGACGGGCAGCGGAGCCTACAATGAGCAGTTCTTC
>few|TRBJ2-7|-|TRBV19|15
CASSIAVHPNYEQYF
TGTGCCAGTAGTATAGCGGTCCACCCAAACTACGAGCAGTACTTC
>-|TRBJ2-3|TRBD1|TRBV5-1|15
CASSPGQGGDDTQYF
TGCGCCAGCAGCCCGGGACAGGGGGGAGACGATACGCAGTATTTT
>-|TRBJ1-1|-|TRBV10-2|14
CASSGYSANTEAFF
TGCGCCAGCAGTGGGTACAGTGCGAACACTGAAGCTTTCTTT
>-|TRBJ1-1|TRBD1|TRBV2|13
CASKLTGQTEAFF
TGTGCCAGCAAGTTGACAGGGCAGACTGAAGCTTTCTTT
>once|TRBJ1-4|-|TRBV7-9|11
CASSPNEKLFF
TGTGCCAGCAGTCCGAATGAAAAACTGTTTTTT
>once|TRBJ1-5|-|TRBV7-6|12
CASSSVNQPQHF
TGTGCCAGCAGCTCAGTCAATCAGCCCCAGCATTTT
>-|TRBJ1-3|-|TRBV11-3|15
CASSLGAGAGNTIYF
TGTGCCAGCAGCTTAGGGGCAGGCGCTGGAAACACCATATATTTT
>-|TRBJ2-7|TRBD2|TRBV2|13
CASSVAGGSRQYF
TGTGCCAGCAGTGTGGCGGGAGGTAGTCGGCAGTACTTC
>-|TRBJ2-3|-|TRBV6-5|15
CASSYSALALDTQYF
TGTGCCAGCAGTTACTCGGCCTTAGCATTAGATACGCAGTATTTT
>-|TRBJ1-6|-|TRBV6-5|15
CASSRNQGWNSPLHF
TGTGCCAGCAGTAGGAACCAGGGTTGGAATTCACCCCTCCACTTT
>-|TRBJ2-7|-|TRBV12-5|15
CASGLVLGGNDEQYF
TGTGCTAGTGGTTTGGTACTAGGAGGGAACGACGAGCAGTACTTC
>-|TRBJ2-5|-|TRBV2|15
CASSGLGLAQETQYF
TGTGCCAGCAGTGGCCTAGGGCTAGCCCAAGAGACCCAGTACTTC
>-|TRBJ2-3|-|TRBV5-1|13
CASSSPPTDTQYF
TGCGCCAGCAGCTCCCCCCCGACAGATACGCAGTATTTT
>-|TRBJ2-2|TRBD2|TRBV19|16
CASRGLAGLNTGELFF
TGTGCCAGTAGGGGACTAGCGGGATTGAACACCGGGGAGCTGTTTTTT
>-|TRBJ1-2|-|TRBV4-1|14
CASSQGLGSYGYTF
TGCGCCAGCAGCCAAGGGCTGGGGAGCTATGGCTACACCTTC
>few|TRBJ1-1|-|TRBV5-4|13
CASRAGPNTEAFF
TGTGCCAGCAGGGCGGGACCGAACACTGAAGCTTTCTTT
>-|TRBJ2-1|TRBD2|TRBV6-5|15
CASSYRLAGGNEQFF
TGTGCCAGCAGTTACCGACTAGCGGGAGGCAATGAGCAGTTCTTC
>-|TRBJ2-7|-|TRBV19|15
CASSPLGVLAYEQYF
TGTGCCAGTAGCCCCCTTGGAGTATTGGCCTACGAGCAGTACTTC
>-|TRBJ1-2|TRBD1|TRBV19|13
CASRPDRDYGYTF
TGTGCCAGTAGGCCGGACAGGGACTATGGCTACACCTTC
>once|TRBJ2-7|-|TRBV11-2|14
CASRRDRGLGEQYF
TGTGCCAGCAGGCGGGACAGAGGTTTGGGGGAGCAGTACTTC
>-|TRBJ2-3|TRBD2|TRBV30|15
CAWGVAGGFTDTQYF
TGTGCCTGGGGGGTAGCGGGAGGATTCACGGATACGCAGTATTTT
>-|TRBJ1-5|-|TRBV7-8|14
CASSFSTGRQPQHF
TGTGCCAGCAGCTTTTCTACAGGTCGGCAGCCCCAGCATTTT
>-|TRBJ1-2|TRBD1|TRBV18|15
CASSPPGQGGGGYTF
TGTGCCAGCTCACCCCCGGGACAGGGGGGTGGTGGCTACACCTTC